This TCR beta chain is drawn from a study of shared clonotypes between healthy human individuals. Study results and caveats: Non-shared clonotypes were found to have lower generation probabilities than the clonotypes that were shared by all four of the sorted-subset donors.

This clone was recorded once. Its antigen is not identified. CD45RO-negative CD8 cells positively selected for CCR7 made up the naive population, which excluded terminally differentiated effector memory CD45RA+ cells. V shed 5 bases and J shed 5 bases, with 15 bases lying between them. The CDR3 is 15 residues long. In germline, CDR1 is SEHNR, CDR2 FQNEAQ (reference sequence). Here immunoSEQ multiplex PCR was the method, and the copy in TCRdb shows in-frame clones only, minus some. In the table there are about 2.1 million clones, approximately 92% of which are singletons. J is TRBJ1-4 and V is TRBV7-9; D possibly corresponds to TRBD1 (6 bases). This sequence originates from a young man in good health. Some clones in this sample may be carry-over from other donors' samples. The sequenced sample consisted of naive CD8+ T cells from PBMCs. The CDR3 region is CASSPPRGINEKLFF. DNA for the CDR3: TGTGCCAGCAGCCCCCCCAGGGGCATCAATGAAAAACTGTTTTTT.